This T cell receptor beta chain derives from a study of cytomegalovirus exposure and HLA in healthy donors (dated by TCRdb to about 2017). About the full investigation: In an earlier analysis of around 540 of the donors, less than 350 Gb of sequence data and 117 million unique TCR beta sequences from about 179 million T cells were reported. About 320 gigabases of sequencing data and approximately 80 million unique TCR sequences were included in an early release covering roughly 600 HLA-typed donors. Among the roughly 400 genotyped donors, approximately 76% belonged to the genetic ancestry cluster associated with self-reported Caucasian donors. The aim of the study was to test whether cataloging public T cell receptors could identify signatures of past pathogen exposure. The study used immunosequencing to profile the T cell repertoires of around 600 subjects and linked those repertoires to cytomegalovirus serostatus. Along with the roughly 670-subject first cohort, a separate validation cohort of over a hundred different subjects was used. High-throughput TCR immunosequencing, statistical association of individual TCRs with disease status, and machine learning were combined to predict cytomegalovirus infection status. In a later analysis, previously published TCR beta repertoires from hundreds of donors were re-analyzed and high-resolution HLA genotyping was added so that TCR occurrence patterns could be studied. The later analysis used no new phenotypic data to find candidate immune exposures, relying instead on TCR beta sequences and their occurrence across donors. In an earlier analysis of 587 of the donors, high-throughput TCR beta sequencing was used to judge whether each TCR beta V gene segment behaved as functional or pseudogenic. Alongside the repertoire data, information on donor age, sex, ethnicity and CMV serostatus was compiled. A later genetic analysis took genome-wide SNP genotypes for 398 of the 666 donors and used that subset as a discovery cohort. Every repertoire in the discovery cohort had been generated on one and the same sequencing platform. Both class I and class II loci were covered by HLA typing, at four-digit resolution. Typing coverage differed by locus: A, B, C, DRB1 and DQB1 were typed in roughly 629-640 donors, DQA1 in roughly 510, DPA1 in 600 to 610, and DPB1 in around 440. Roughly five DR-DQ haplotypes were handled as single units for association and clustering because linkage in the cohort was strong. Across some 400 genotyped donors of the cohort, an average of roughly 200,000 unique TCR beta nucleotide sequences per donor were sequenced, and approximately 19% of those sequences were non-productive.

Overall results and qualifications from the work: CMV serostatus was the only immune exposure information available for the cohort. A further reported finding was that TCR beta sequences accurately predicted the HLA-A and HLA-B alleles for most subjects in the first cohort. A cluster of highly shared sequence variants was judged likely to represent a technical artifact of the sequencing pipeline. Broadly in line with IMGT annotations, most TCR beta V segments showed up in productive rearrangements about 87% or about 30% of the time in an earlier analysis of several hundred of the donors. Correlated functional status among segregating V segments might reflect linkage disequilibrium, but an unknown experimental factor could not be ruled out. In a later genetic analysis, fewer N-insertions in productive TCRs were reported among donors in an Asian-associated ancestry cluster than the 666-donor mean. A few of the identified cytomegalovirus-associated TCR beta chains were confirmed in vitro to be specific for cytomegalovirus antigens. In a later analysis, HLA-associated TCR beta chains were found to be more clonally expanded and to have lower generation probabilities than equally common non-associated chains. An association between a missense DCLRE1C variant and V-gene and J-gene trimming of TCR beta chains was found in a later genetic analysis and replicated in an independent cohort. Some IMGT-functional V segments, including TRBV6-2 and TRBV6-3, could not be told apart with the 87-base-pair reads, so those segments were excluded. Because some donors lacked HLA typing at each locus, the association tests relied only on the typed subset. In a later analysis, the rate of TCR association differed among HLA loci, with DRB1 alleles having the most associated TCRs and HLA-C alleles having the fewest. A later analysis reported that several top co-occurrence clusters appeared linked to parvovirus B19, influenza, CMV and Epstein-Barr virus. The classifier was reported to diagnose cytomegalovirus status with high specificity and sensitivity in both the original and validation cohorts. A later analysis found that most CMV-associated TCR beta chains appeared HLA-restricted, with HLA associations seemingly driven largely by CMV exposure. While some public TCRs were present in many individuals, most TCR sequences turned up only very rarely across donors. The study gave a list of 150 to 200 TCR beta chains associated with cytomegalovirus. At a false discovery rate of 0.05, a later analysis linked approximately 18,000 TCR beta sequences to specific HLA alleles. About 15 rarely observed V segments, including chromosome 9 orphons, were excluded from the earlier analysis of just under 600 of the donors because counts were too low. According to the authors, the approach could potentially be generalized to other disease states and immunological phenotypes. Strong co-occurrence of HLA alleles, especially DR and DQ, made assigning TCR associations to individual alleles difficult. The cohort was sequenced for TCR beta chains only, and without alpha or paired-chain data the features that could be detected were limited. Presence/absence analyses assumed roughly uniform sequencing depth across donors, an assumption that may not hold.

Of note for this clone: No antigen is known for it. There are no base qualities to consult, and no much larger clone falls within one base.

Libraries were prepared through the immunoSEQ multiplex PCR assay. For the multiplex PCR, a mixture combining 60 forward primers for TCR Vbeta segments and 13 reverse primers for TCR Jbeta segments was used. The CDR3 region of rearranged TCR beta genes was amplified from genomic DNA with a multiplex PCR assay. The amplified TCR beta libraries were sequenced on the Illumina HiSeq System as 87-base-pair reads. The published analysis was carried out like this. Across the roughly 600 repertoires, a later analysis counted tens of millions of unique TCR beta chains, approximately 12 million of which were shared by at least two donors. To remove PCR and sequencing errors, raw reads were error-corrected and collapsed into unique sequences using a nearest-neighbor algorithm that merged closely related sequences. To assign V, D and J gene segments, CDR3 sequences were aligned to IMGT reference sequences. For a sequence to be retained, a match of at least six nucleotides was required to both a V gene segment and a J gene segment. Rearrangements were called productive when the CDR3 lacked stop codons and stayed in frame with V and J; all others were non-productive. CDR3 was defined by IMGT convention, running from the second conserved V-encoded cysteine to the conserved J-encoded phenylalanine. The earlier analysis of some 550 of the donors excluded any sequence lacking an unambiguous match to a single V gene segment. In an earlier analysis of several hundred of the donors, V segments were called functional above 56.7% productive rearrangements and were called segregating when the between-donor standard deviation exceeded 5%. To diagnose cytomegalovirus status from the catalog of TCR beta chain sequences, a statistical classification framework was built. A later analysis assigned V and J genes by comparing TCR nucleotide sequences with IMGT/GENE-DB human TR gene sequences. Using the TCRdist pipeline, a later analysis assigned CDR3 sequences along with most-parsimonious VDJ recombination scenarios. In a later analysis, each TCR beta chain was defined by its CDR3 amino acid sequence together with its V-gene family, and reads lacking a unique V-gene family were excluded. As a way to deal with suspected cross-contamination and a sequencing artifact, a later analysis dropped roughly 620 nucleotide sequences that were highly shared and had low generation probability. For each public chain, a later analysis derived a clonal expansion index from normalized ranks of inferred template counts within each repertoire. In a later analysis, generation probabilities were computed using a VDJ recombination model fitted to out-of-frame rearrangements, and the results were checked against IGoR. Hypergeometric tests were used in a later analysis to score TCR-TCR, TCR-HLA and TCR-CMV co-occurrence, with a repertoire-size bias correction applied to the TCR pairs. In a later analysis, false discovery rates were estimated by permuting HLA or CMV assignments 20 times. In a later analysis, co-occurring TCRs were grouped using DBSCAN, and TCRdist sequence similarity was added for clustering within HLA-allele-positive subsets. Repertoires with fewer than 30,000 or more than 120,000 public chains were left out of co-occurrence clustering, as were a few repertoires with anomalous nucleotide sharing. TCRdb holds this immuneACCESS table with in-frame rearrangements only. Some clones are missing; in checked studies, unresolved V genes explain under half, and the rest has no known cause. D and trimming were read from the DNA, whereas the V and J calls and clone size are those reported in that table. This sample has 85,000 to 120,000 clones in its table, and roughly 80% of those were observed once. Roughly 2.5% of the sample comes from the top ten.

The cohort consisted of approximately 670 healthy bone marrow donors. All cohort members were sampled while nominally healthy, although unrecorded immune exposures were likely present. The donor tested CMV seronegative and was one of the 352 seronegative cohort members. Every donor gave a peripheral blood sample, and the peripheral blood mononuclear cells from that sample were used for TCR beta sequencing. Genomic DNA extraction from the blood cell samples was performed with the Qiagen DNeasy Blood Extraction Kit. V loses 0 bases of germline sequence and J loses 5 bases, and the interval between the two ends is 13 bases. The CDR1 and CDR2 encoded by the germline V gene are SGHVS and FNYEAQ. There are 15 amino acids in the CDR3, from cysteine to phenylalanine inclusive. Solely the CDR3 DNA is kept, with 45 bases framed from the first base.

The sequencing input was PBMCs. The rearranged segments are TRBV7-6 and TRBJ2-5; TRBD1 could be the D gene, as 5 bases match. This receptor was identified in a man aged 40-50 years in good health and CMV-seronegative. The DNA sequence is TGTGCCAGCAGCTTAGCGCGGACAAGGCTGGAGACCCAGTACTTC. Its protein is CASSLARTRLETQYF.